Included here is one T cell receptor (beta chain) sequence, with context. What it recognizes is unknown. The use of a sample-barcoded 5' primer and a J-beta primer mix characterized a second PCR of about 7 to 12 cycles. All samples gave at least 2.5 million CDR3-containing paired-end reads. TCRdb analysed the 5' RACE reads with MiXCR anew, one entry per CDR3 protein. Here the sample spans some 1.7 million distinct CDR3 sequences, under 30% being singletons. This entry comes from a study of blood T cells in healthy people across ages. Study-wide findings and caveats: Roughly linear declines in TCR beta diversity per million T cells occurred with age.

Total RNA, at least 5.5 micrograms per sample, came from PBMCs. The TCR originated in a woman in her 30s in good health. Sequencing was carried out using blood.

CDR3 sequence reads: CASSETGSTDTQYF. The CDR3, as DNA: TGTGCCAGCAGCGAGACGGGATCCACAGATACGCAGTATTTT. The chain employs TRBV9 and TRBJ2-3; TRBD2 might be the D (5 bases). V lost 3 bases, J lost 2 bases, and 10 bases lay in between. Germline CDR1 and CDR2: SGDLS and YYNGEE. The CDR3 extends over 14 amino acids.